The 25 T cell receptor beta chains below all came from one sample that was sequenced in a study of persistence of HIV-infected CD4 T cells. The antigens for these receptors are not known. The libraries were made with immunoSEQ version 4 in survey mode. This table comes from immunoSEQ multiplex PCR, and its TCRdb copy is limited to in-frame clones, with some not included. The sample lists about 16,000 clones, almost 65% occurring once. Lysates of CMV-infected fibroblasts at 9.5 to 10 ug/mL stimulated these cells. Responding CD4+ T cells were sorted by upregulation of both CD40 ligand and CD69. The sample consisted of CD4+ T cells sorted from PBMCs after approximately 19-hour stimulation, taken from a patient who received antiretroviral therapy. The receptors were sampled from an adult woman with HIV who was CMV-seropositive.

This chain connects TRBV2 to TRBJ1-6; no reliable D call. The CDR3 is 14 amino acids. CDR1 SNHLY and CDR2 FYNNEI come from the germline V gene. The ends were cut back, 0 bases at V and 9 bases at J, with 9 bases in the middle. CDR3 protein: CASSEAEAISPLHF. As DNA, the CDR3 is TGTGCCAGCAGTGAAGCTGAAGCTATTTCACCCCTCCACTTT.

The chain couples TRBV12-5 to TRBJ1-4; TRBD1 might be the D (5 bases). The CDR3 runs 13 residues. Germline loops: CDR1 LGHNT, CDR2 FRNRAP. Trimming left V 7 bases short and J 7 bases short, with 13 bases between. Here the CDR3 DNA reads TGTGCTAGTGCCGGGGACGTTATTGAAAAACTGTTTTTT. As protein: CASAGDVIEKLFF.

The chain joins TRBV3-1 (or the pseudogene TRBV3-2) to TRBJ2-5; no reliable D call. V shed 0 bases and J shed 7 bases, with 0 bases lying between them. Germline CDR1 and CDR2: LGHDT and YNNKEL (reference sequence). The CDR3 totals 10 residues. CDR3 sequence: CASSQETQYF. The CDR3 DNA reads TGTGCCAGCAGCCAAGAGACCCAGTACTTC.

The CDR3 nucleotides are TGCAGTGCTAGTATGACAGCAGGGAAGACCCAGTACTTC. This encodes CSASMTAGKTQYF. This chain connects TRBV20-1 to TRBJ2-5; D perhaps matches TRBD1 (5 bases). The CDR3 is 13 amino acids. The germline V gene encodes CDR1 DFQATT and CDR2 SNEGSKA (reference sequence). Trimming took off 3 bases at V and 6 bases at J, with 14 bases between the two ends.

The rearrangement uses TRBV5-1 and TRBJ2-7; maybe TRBD1 (6 bases). With 2 bases removed from V and 3 bases from J, the gap between germline ends came to 15 bases. Germline CDR1 is SGHRS and CDR2 is YFSETQ. The CDR3 has 15 amino acids. The CDR3 DNA sequence: TGCGCCAGCAGCTTAAGGGACATTGTATTCTACGAGCAGTACTTC. This translates into CASSLRDIVFYEQYF. Using reference TRBV5-1 and TRBJ2-7 for the parts outside the CDR3, the full variable domain is KAGVTQTPRYLIKTRGQQVTLSCSPISGHRSVSWYQQTPGQGLQFLFEYFSETQRNKGNFPGRFSGRQFSNSRSEMNVSTLELGDSALYLCASSLRDIVFYEQYFGPGTRLTVT.

This chain connects TRBV6-2 or TRBV6-3 to TRBJ2-5; D is perhaps TRBD1 (6 bases). CDR1 is MNHEY, CDR2 SVGEGT, per germline. Trimming took 6 bases from V and 4 from J, leaving 12 bases between them. The length of the CDR3 is 13 residues. The CDR3, as DNA: TGTGCCAGCAGCAGCGGACAGAGAGAGACCCAGTACTTC. Protein product: CASSSGQRETQYF.

Sample share makes this clone medium-sized (0.01 to 0.1%). The chain couples TRBV5-5 to TRBJ1-4, with no clear D. Trimming cost V 4 bases and J 7 bases, with 14 bases left between them. The CDR3 runs to 14 residues. CDR1 is SGHKS and CDR2 is YYEKEE in the germline V gene (reference sequence). This CDR3 reads CASSLQDYPEKLFF. CDR3 in DNA: TGTGCCAGCAGCCTCCAGGACTATCCTGAAAAACTGTTTTTT. The whole variable domain, remainder taken from reference TRBV5-5 and TRBJ1-4, is DAGVTQSPTHLIKTRGQQVTLRCSPISGHKSVSWYQQVLGQGPQFIFQYYEKEERGRGNFPDRFSARQFPNYSSELNVNALLLGDSALYLCASSLQDYPEKLFFGSGTQLSVL.

The V and J genes are TRBV6-1 and TRBJ2-6; perhaps D is TRBD1 or TRBD2 (5 bases each). V lost 0 bases and J lost 1, with 7 bases in between. This CDR3 contains 16 residues. Per germline, CDR1 MNHNS and CDR2 SASEGT. This CDR3 is CASSEAWGSGANVLTF. CDR3 nucleotides: TGTGCCAGCAGTGAAGCTTGGGGGTCTGGGGCCAACGTCCTGACTTTC.

This chain uses TRBV7-9 with TRBJ1-1; D is ambiguous. There are 14 residues in the CDR3. The V gene lost 5 bases and the J gene lost 4 bases, with 14 bases spanning the gap. Germline lookup yields CDR1 SEHNR and CDR2 FQNEAQ (reference sequence). The CDR3 DNA reads TGTGCCAGCAGCGCCCAAGGGATGAGCACTGAAGCTTTCTTT. Protein: CASSAQGMSTEAFF. Full variable domain (rest looked up from reference TRBV7-9 and TRBJ1-1): DTGVSQNPRHKITKRGQNVTFRCDPISEHNRLYWYRQTLGQGPEFLTYFQNEAQLEKSRLLSDRFSAERPKGSFSTLEIQRTEQGDSAMYLCASSAQGMSTEAFFGQGTRLTVV.

The genes are TRBV19 and TRBJ1-3; D might be TRBD1 (5 bases). The CDR3 contains 16 residues. With 5 bases removed from V and 0 bases from J, the gap between germline ends came to 14 bases. Looked up from germline, CDR1 is LNHDA and CDR2 is SQIVND (reference sequence). CDR3: CASSVPGRNSGNTIYF. Here the CDR3 DNA reads TGTGCCAGTAGTGTGCCGGGACGGAACTCTGGAAACACCATATATTTT.

This sequence joins TRBV7-2 and TRBJ1-2; tentatively, D is TRBD1 (6 bases). V shed 2 bases and J shed 3 bases, with 10 bases lying between them. The CDR3 has 14 amino acids. Germline CDR1 SGHTA, CDR2 FQGNSA. As DNA, the CDR3 is TGTGCCAGCAGCTTAACAGGGATGGACTATGGCTACACCTTC. Translated: CASSLTGMDYGYTF.

The chain carries TRBV24-1 and TRBJ1-5; D remains unclear. V lost 7 bases, J lost 0 bases, and 6 bases lay in between. The CDR3 extends over 13 amino acids. Germline values: CDR1 KGHDR, CDR2 SFDVKD. CDR3 bases: TGTGCCACCAGGGGCCGTAGCAATCAGCCCCAGCATTTT. It is translated as CATRGRSNQPQHF.

The rearrangement links TRBV9 to TRBJ1-6, with D unclear. Trimming removed 2 bases from V and 7 bases from J, with 13 bases in between. Germline V gene data show CDR1 as SGDLS and CDR2 as YYNGEE. The CDR3 covers 15 residues. CDR3 sequence reads: CASSVSEGFNSPLHF. CDR3 bases: TGTGCCAGCAGCGTGTCCGAGGGTTTCAATTCACCCCTCCACTTT.

The chain joins TRBV6-5 to TRBJ1-2, with TRBD1 identical over 7 bases. Germline V lookup: CDR1 MNHEY, CDR2 SVGAGI. This CDR3 spans 15 amino acids. Trimming at V came to 2 bases and at J to 5 bases, leaving 8 bases not matched to a gene. The CDR3 sequence is CASSYRGDSLYGYTF. The CDR3 DNA reads as TGTGCCAGCAGTTACCGTGGGGACAGTCTGTATGGCTACACCTTC.

The V call is TRBV10-3, the J call TRBJ2-7; D is tentatively TRBD1 or TRBD2 (5 bases each). The CDR3 consists of 13 residues. Germline V gene data show CDR1 as ENHRY and CDR2 as SYGVKD. The V end lost 0 bases, the J end lost 7 bases, and 10 bases lay between the germline ends. Here the CDR3 DNA reads TGTGCCATCAGTGAGTCGTGGGGGAGAGAGCAGTACTTC. Translated: CAISESWGREQYF.

The chain is built from TRBV19 and TRBJ1-2; D might be TRBD1 (6 bases). This CDR3 comprises 15 residues. Germline V lookup: CDR1 LNHDA, CDR2 SQIVND (reference sequence). Trimming cost V 7 bases and J 7 bases, with 22 bases left between them. The CDR3 here is CASTTTGFPSGGYTF. CDR3 DNA sequence: TGTGCCAGTACCACGACAGGATTTCCTTCGGGTGGCTACACCTTC.

This clone appeared a single time. The chain links TRBV5-1 to TRBJ2-2; D remains ambiguous. The germline gives CDR1 SGHRS, CDR2 YFSETQ. This CDR3 has 14 amino acids. Trimming left V 0 bases short and J 1 base short, with 4 bases between. CDR3 nucleotides: TGCGCCAGCAGCTTGGGGGGGAACACCGGGGAGCTGTTTTTT. Protein: CASSLGGNTGELFF.

The genes are TRBV12-2 and TRBJ2-1. TRBV12-2 is reported as a pseudogene. This CDR3 region has 14 residues. The CDR3 is CASRLGSSYNEQFF. DNA of the CDR3: TGTGCAAGTCGCTTGGGGTCCTCCTACAATGAGCAGTTCTTC.

This clone was seen a handful of times. V is TRBV19 and J is TRBJ1-5; D is unclear. V was pared by 2 bases and J by 6 bases, with 14 bases between. Germline V gene sequence: CDR1 LNHDA, CDR2 SQIVND (reference sequence). CDR3 size: 15 residues. As DNA, the CDR3 is TGTGCCAGTAGTATAATTCCAGAGGCAAGTCAGCCCCAGCATTTT. It encodes CASSIIPEASQPQHF.

This clone has only a few counts. The CDR3 reads CSVNSQRLITEAFF. The DNA of the CDR3 is TGCAGCGTTAACAGTCAGCGGTTGATTACTGAAGCTTTCTTT. The chain uses TRBV29-1 and TRBJ1-1; D call uncertain. CDR1 SQVTM and CDR2 ANQGSEA come from the germline V gene. This CDR3 spans 14 amino acids. Trimming took off 5 bases at V and 5 bases at J, with 18 bases between the two ends.

J is TRBJ2-5 and V is TRBV7-9; possibly TRBD2 for D (7 bases). CDR1 is SEHNR and CDR2 is FQNEAQ in the germline V gene (reference sequence). Trimming cost V 1 base and J 2 bases, with 17 bases left between them. CDR3 length: 17 residues. The CDR3 spells CASSLVGAGGSQETQYF. The DNA for the CDR3 is TGTGCCAGCAGCTTAGTGGGGGCCGGGGGGTCGCAAGAGACCCAGTACTTC.

This chain joins TRBV6-1 and TRBJ1-5; D is unclear. The CDR3 length is 14 residues. CDR1 MNHNS and CDR2 SASEGT come from the germline V gene. The V end was cut by 5 bases, the J end by 0 bases, with 8 bases between. The CDR3 reads CASSLGYSNQPQHF. The CDR3 DNA reads TGTGCCAGCAGTTTGGGCTATAGCAATCAGCCCCAGCATTTT.

The chain couples TRBV7-2 to TRBJ2-3, with TRBD2 matching 7 bases. After removal of 1 base from V and 1 base from J, the junction contained 2 bases not matched to a gene. Germline V gene lookup returns CDR1 SGHTA and CDR2 FQGNSA. The CDR3 is 15 amino acids. This chain's CDR3 is CASSLGAGGTDTQYF. The CDR3 nucleotides are TGTGCCAGCAGCTTAGGTGCGGGGGGCACAGATACGCAGTATTTT.

This clone was recorded a few times. The chain uses TRBV10-1 and TRBJ1-1, with D perhaps matching TRBD1 (5 bases). CDR3 length: 14 amino acids. From germline, CDR1 is WNHNN and CDR2 SYGVQD (reference sequence). Trimming stripped 0 bases from V and 4 bases from J, with 9 bases between. The CDR3 region is CASSESGAGTEAFF. In nucleotides, the CDR3 is TGCGCCAGCAGTGAGTCCGGGGCAGGCACTGAAGCTTTCTTT.

The rearrangement joins TRBV5-1 to TRBJ1-2; weak D call: TRBD1 (5 bases). Trimming stripped 4 bases from V and 3 bases from J, with 13 bases between. Germline CDR1 is SGHRS and CDR2 is YFSETQ. The CDR3 has 14 residues. The CDR3 sequence: CASSQAGTDYGYTF. In DNA form, the CDR3 reads TGCGCCAGCAGCCAAGCCGGGACGGACTATGGCTACACCTTC.